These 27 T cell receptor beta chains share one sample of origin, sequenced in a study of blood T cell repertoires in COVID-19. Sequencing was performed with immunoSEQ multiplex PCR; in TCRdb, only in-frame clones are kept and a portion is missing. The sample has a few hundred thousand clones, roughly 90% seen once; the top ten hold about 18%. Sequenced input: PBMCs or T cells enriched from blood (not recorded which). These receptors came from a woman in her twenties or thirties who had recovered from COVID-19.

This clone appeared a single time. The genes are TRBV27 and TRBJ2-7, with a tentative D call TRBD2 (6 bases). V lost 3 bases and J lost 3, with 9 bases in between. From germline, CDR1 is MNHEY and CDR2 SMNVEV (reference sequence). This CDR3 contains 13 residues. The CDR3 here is CASSLRTNYEQYF. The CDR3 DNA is TGTGCCAGCAGTTTGCGGACTAACTACGAGCAGTACTTC.

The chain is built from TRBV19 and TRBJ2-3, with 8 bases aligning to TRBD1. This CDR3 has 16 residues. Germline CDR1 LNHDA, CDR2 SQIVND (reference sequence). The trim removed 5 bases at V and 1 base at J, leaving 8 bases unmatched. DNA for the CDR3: TGTGCCAGTAGTGCCGACAGGGGAGGCCGCACAGATACGCAGTATTTT. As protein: CASSADRGGRTDTQYF.

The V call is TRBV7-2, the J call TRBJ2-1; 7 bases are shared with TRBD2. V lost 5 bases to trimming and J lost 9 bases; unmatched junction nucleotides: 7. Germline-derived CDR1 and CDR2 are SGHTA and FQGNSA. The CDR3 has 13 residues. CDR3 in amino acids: CASSQTLAGEQFF. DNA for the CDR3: TGTGCCAGCAGCCAGACATTAGCGGGTGAGCAGTTCTTC.

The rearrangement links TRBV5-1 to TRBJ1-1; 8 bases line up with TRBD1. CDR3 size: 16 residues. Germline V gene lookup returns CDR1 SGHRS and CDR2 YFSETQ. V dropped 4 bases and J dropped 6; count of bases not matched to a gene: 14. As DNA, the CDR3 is TGCGCCAGCAGCGAGGGGACAGGACCGTCGGGATCTGAAGCTTTCTTT. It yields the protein CASSEGTGPSGSEAFF.

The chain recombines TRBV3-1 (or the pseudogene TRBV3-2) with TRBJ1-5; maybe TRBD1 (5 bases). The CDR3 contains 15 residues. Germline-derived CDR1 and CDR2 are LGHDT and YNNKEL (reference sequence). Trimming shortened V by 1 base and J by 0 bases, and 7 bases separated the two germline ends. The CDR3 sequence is CASSQGGYSNQPQHF. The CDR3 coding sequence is TGTGCCAGCAGCCAAGGGGGCTATAGCAATCAGCCCCAGCATTTT.

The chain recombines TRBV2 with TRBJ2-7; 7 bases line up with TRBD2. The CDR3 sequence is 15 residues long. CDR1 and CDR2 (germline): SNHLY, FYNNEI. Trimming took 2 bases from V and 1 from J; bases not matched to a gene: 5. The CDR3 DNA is TGTGCCAGCAGTGAACTTCCGGGGGGATCCTACGAGCAGTACTTC. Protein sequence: CASSELPGGSYEQYF.

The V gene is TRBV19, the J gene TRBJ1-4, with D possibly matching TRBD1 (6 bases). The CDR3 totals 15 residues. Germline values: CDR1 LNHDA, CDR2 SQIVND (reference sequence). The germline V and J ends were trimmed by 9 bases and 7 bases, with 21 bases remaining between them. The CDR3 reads CASSEAPGQFEKLFF. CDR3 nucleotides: TGTGCCAGCAGCGAGGCACCCGGACAGTTTGAAAAACTGTTTTTT. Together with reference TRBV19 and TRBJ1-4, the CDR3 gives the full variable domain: DGGITQSPKYLFRKEGQNVTLSCEQNLNHDAMYWYRQDPGQGLRLIYYSQIVNDFQKGDIAEGYSVSREKKESFPLTVTSAQKNPTAFYLCASSEAPGQFEKLFFGSGTQLSVL.

The chain's CDR3 is CASSQPGQQNEKLFF. In nucleotides, the CDR3 is TGTGCCAGCAGCCAGCCGGGACAGCAAAATGAAAAACTGTTTTTT. V usage is TRBV4-2 and J usage is TRBJ1-4; 7 nucleotides match TRBD1. J gave up 5 bases and V 3 bases, and 6 bases lay outside the gene matches. Per the germline V gene, CDR1 is LGHNA and CDR2 is YNFKEQ. The length of the CDR3 is 15 residues.

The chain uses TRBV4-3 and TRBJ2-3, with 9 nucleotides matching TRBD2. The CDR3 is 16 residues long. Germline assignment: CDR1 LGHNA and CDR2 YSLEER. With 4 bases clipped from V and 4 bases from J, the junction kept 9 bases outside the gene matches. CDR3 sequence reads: CASSPVAGGIADTQYF. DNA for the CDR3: TGCGCCAGCAGCCCAGTGGCGGGGGGGATCGCAGATACGCAGTATTTT.

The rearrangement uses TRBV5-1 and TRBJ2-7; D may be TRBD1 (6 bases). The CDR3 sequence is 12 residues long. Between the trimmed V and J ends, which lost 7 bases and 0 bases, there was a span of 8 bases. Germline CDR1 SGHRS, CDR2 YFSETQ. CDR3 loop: CASGQYSYEQYF. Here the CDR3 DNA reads TGCGCCAGCGGACAGTACTCCTACGAGCAGTACTTC.

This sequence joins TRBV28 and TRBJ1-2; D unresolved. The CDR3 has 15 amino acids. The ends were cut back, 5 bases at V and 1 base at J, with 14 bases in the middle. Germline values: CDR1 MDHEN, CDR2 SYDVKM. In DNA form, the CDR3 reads TGTGCCAGCAGTCCGGGAGGCCGGGATAACTATGGCTACACCTTC. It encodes CASSPGGRDNYGYTF.

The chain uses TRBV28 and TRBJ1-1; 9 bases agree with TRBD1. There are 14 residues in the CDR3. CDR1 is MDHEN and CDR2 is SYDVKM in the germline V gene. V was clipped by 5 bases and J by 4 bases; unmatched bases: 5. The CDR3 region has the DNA TGTGCCAGCAGTCTGGGACAGGGTCTCACTGAAGCTTTCTTT. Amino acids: CASSLGQGLTEAFF.

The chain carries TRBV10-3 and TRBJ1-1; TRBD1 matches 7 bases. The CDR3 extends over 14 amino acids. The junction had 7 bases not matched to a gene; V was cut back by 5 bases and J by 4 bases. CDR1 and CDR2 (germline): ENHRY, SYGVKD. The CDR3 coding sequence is TGTGCCATCAGTCCCCCAGGGGGAGCCACTGAAGCTTTCTTT. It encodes CAISPPGGATEAFF.

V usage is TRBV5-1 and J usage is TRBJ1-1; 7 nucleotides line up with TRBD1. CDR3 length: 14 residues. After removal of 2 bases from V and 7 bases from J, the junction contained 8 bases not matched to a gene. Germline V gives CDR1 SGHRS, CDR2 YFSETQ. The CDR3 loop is CASSLSTGAVEAFF. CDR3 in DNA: TGCGCCAGCAGCTTAAGCACAGGGGCCGTTGAAGCTTTCTTT.

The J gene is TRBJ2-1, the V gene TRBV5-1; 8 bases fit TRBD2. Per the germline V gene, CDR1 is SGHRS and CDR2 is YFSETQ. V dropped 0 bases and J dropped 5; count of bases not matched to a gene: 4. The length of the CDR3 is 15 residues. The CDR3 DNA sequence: TGCGCCAGCAGCTTGGTAGCGGGGAGACACAATGAGCAGTTCTTC. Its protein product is CASSLVAGRHNEQFF.

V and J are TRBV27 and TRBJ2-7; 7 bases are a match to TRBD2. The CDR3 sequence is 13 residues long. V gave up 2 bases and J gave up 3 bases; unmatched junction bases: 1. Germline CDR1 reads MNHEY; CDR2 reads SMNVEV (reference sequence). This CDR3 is CASSLQRDYEQYF. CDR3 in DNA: TGTGCCAGCAGTTTACAGCGGGACTACGAGCAGTACTTC.

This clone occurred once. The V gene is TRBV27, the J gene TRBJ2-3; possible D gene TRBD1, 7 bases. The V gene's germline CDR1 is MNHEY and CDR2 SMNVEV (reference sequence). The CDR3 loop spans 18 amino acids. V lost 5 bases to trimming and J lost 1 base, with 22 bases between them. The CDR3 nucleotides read TGTGCCAGCAGTCCCCTCTTGACAGGGAGGATCGGCACAGATACGCAGTATTTT. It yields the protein CASSPLLTGRIGTDTQYF.

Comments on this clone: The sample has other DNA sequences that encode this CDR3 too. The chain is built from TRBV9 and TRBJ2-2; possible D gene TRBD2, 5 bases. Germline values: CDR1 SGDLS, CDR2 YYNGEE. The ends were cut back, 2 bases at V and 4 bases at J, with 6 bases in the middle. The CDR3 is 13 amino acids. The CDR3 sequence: CASSVGGTGELFF. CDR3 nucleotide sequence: TGTGCCAGCAGCGTCGGAGGCACCGGGGAGCTGTTTTTT.

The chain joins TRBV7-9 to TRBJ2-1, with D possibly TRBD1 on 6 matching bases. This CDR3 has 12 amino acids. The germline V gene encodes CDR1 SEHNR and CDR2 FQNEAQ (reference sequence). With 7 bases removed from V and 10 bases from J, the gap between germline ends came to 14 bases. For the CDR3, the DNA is TGTGCCAGCATCTCAGGGGTAGGAGAGCAGTTCTTC. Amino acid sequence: CASISGVGEQFF. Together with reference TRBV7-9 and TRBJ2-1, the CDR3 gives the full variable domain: DTGVSQNPRHKITKRGQNVTFRCDPISEHNRLYWYRQTLGQGPEFLTYFQNEAQLEKSRLLSDRFSAERPKGSFSTLEIQRTEQGDSAMYLCASISGVGEQFFGPGTRLTVL.

CDR3 nucleotide sequence: TGCGCCAGCAGCTTGGGAGGGACTCAATACGAGCAGTACTTC. It codes for CASSLGGTQYEQYF. The J gene is TRBJ2-7, the V gene TRBV5-1; a possible D gene is TRBD2 (6 bases). Germline-derived CDR1 and CDR2 are SGHRS and YFSETQ. Trimming took off 0 bases at V and 4 bases at J, with 11 bases between the two ends. This CDR3 has 14 residues.

CDR3 sequence: CASSLDPGDTQYF. The DNA for the CDR3 is TGCGCCAGCAGCTTGGACCCCGGGGATACGCAGTATTTT. The chain combines TRBV5-1 with TRBJ2-3; D is undetermined. V dropped 0 bases and J dropped 6 bases, with 8 bases sitting between them. This CDR3 region has 13 residues. The germline CDR1 and CDR2 sequences are SGHRS and YFSETQ.

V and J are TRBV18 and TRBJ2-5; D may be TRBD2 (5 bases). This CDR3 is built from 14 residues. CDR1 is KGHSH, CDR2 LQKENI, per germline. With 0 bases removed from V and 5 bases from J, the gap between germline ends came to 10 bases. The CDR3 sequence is CASSPPSVRETQYF. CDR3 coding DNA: TGTGCCAGCTCACCACCTAGCGTGAGGGAGACCCAGTACTTC.

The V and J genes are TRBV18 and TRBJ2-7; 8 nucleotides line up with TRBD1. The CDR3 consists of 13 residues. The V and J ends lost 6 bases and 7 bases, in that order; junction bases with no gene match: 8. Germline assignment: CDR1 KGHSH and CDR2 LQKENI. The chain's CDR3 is CASSKDRVGEQYF. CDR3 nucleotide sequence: TGTGCCAGCTCGAAGGACAGGGTCGGAGAGCAGTACTTC. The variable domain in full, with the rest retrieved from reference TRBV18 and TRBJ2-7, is NAGVMQNPRHLVRRRGQEARLRCSPMKGHSHVYWYRQLPEEGLKFMVYLQKENIIDESGMPKERFSAEFPKEGPSILRIQQVVRGDSAAYFCASSKDRVGEQYFGPGTRLTVT.

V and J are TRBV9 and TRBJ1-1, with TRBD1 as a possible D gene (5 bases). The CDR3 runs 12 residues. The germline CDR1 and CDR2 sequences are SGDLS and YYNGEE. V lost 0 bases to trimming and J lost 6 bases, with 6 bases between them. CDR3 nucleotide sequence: TGTGCCAGCAGCGTAGAGGGGTCTGAAGCTTTCTTT. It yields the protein CASSVEGSEAFF.

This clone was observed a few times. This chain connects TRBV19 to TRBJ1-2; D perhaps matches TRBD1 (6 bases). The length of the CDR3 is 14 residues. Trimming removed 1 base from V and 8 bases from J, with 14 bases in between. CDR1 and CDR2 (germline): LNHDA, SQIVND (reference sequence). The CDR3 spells CASSIGPTGTGYTF. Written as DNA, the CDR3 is TGTGCCAGTAGTATAGGCCCCACAGGGACCGGCTACACCTTC.

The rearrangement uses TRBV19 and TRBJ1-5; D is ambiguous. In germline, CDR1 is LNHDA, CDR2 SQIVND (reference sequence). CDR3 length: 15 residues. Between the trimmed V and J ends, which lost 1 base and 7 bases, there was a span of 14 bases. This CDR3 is CASSIGSQPIQPQHF. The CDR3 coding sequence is TGTGCCAGTAGTATAGGGAGCCAGCCCATCCAGCCCCAGCATTTT.

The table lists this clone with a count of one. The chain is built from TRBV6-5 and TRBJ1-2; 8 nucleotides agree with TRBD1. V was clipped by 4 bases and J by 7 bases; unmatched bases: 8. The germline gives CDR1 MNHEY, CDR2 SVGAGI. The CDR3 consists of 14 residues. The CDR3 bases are TGTGCCAGCAGTTTCCCAGGGGGCGGTTTTGGCTACACCTTC. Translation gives CASSFPGGGFGYTF.